Below are 3 T cell receptor beta chains sequenced from a single sample in a study of blood T cell repertoires in COVID-19. Sequencing was performed with immunoSEQ multiplex PCR; in TCRdb, only in-frame clones are kept and a portion is missing. The sample includes 100,000 or so clones, 80% to 85% of them seen just once. Material: peripheral blood. These receptors originate from a man in his sixties with acute or convalescent COVID-19.

The CDR3 coding sequence is TGTGCCAGCAGTGAGGGGAGGGTTAGGGTGAACACTGAAGCTTTCTTT. Its protein product is CASSEGRVRVNTEAFF. The gene calls are TRBV6-1 and TRBJ1-1; D is ambiguous. The CDR3 covers 16 residues. Germline CDR1 is MNHNS and CDR2 is SASEGT. Trimming cost V 3 bases and J 0 bases, with 14 bases left between them.

The rearrangement joins TRBV30 to TRBJ2-7; a weak D match, TRBD1 (5 bases). The CDR3 loop spans 14 amino acids. The germline V and J ends were trimmed by 3 bases and 4 bases, with 16 bases remaining between them. CDR1 GTSNPN and CDR2 SVGIG come from the germline V gene (reference sequence). CDR3 in amino acids: CAWRKGRTSYEQYF. The CDR3 DNA reads TGTGCCTGGAGAAAGGGGCGGACCTCATACGAGCAGTACTTC.

Only a few counts were recorded for this clone. The chain employs TRBV7-9 and TRBJ2-7; D unclear. Trimming cost V 5 bases and J 2 bases, with 13 bases left between them. CDR1 SEHNR and CDR2 FQNEAQ come from the germline V gene (reference sequence). CDR3 length: 14 residues. The CDR3 here is CASSPGGGAYEQYV. CDR3 nucleotides: TGTGCCAGCAGCCCCGGCGGCGGTGCCTACGAGCAGTACGTC.